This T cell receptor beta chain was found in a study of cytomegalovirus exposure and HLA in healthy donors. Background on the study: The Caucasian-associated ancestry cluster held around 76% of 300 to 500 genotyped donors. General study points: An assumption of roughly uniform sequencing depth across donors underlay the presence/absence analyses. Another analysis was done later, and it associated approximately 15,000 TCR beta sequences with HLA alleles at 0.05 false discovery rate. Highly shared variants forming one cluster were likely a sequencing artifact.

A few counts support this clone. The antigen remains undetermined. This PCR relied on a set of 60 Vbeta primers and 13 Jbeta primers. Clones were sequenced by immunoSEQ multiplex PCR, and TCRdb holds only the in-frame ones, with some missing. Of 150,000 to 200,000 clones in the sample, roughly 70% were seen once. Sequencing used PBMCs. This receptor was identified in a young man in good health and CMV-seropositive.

The DNA of the CDR3 is TGTGCCAGCAGTGAACAGGGTAATCAGCCCCAGCATTTT. The encoded protein is CASSEQGNQPQHF. The V call is TRBV6-4, the J call TRBJ1-5; D possibly corresponds to TRBD1 (6 bases). Trimming took 3 bases from V and 4 from J, leaving 7 bases between them. Germline V gene sequence: CDR1 MRHNA, CDR2 SNTAGT. There are 13 residues in the CDR3.